Here is one TCR beta chain with its context. What it binds is not known. The ends were cut back, 2 bases at V and 7 bases at J, with 26 bases in the middle. The CDR3 length is 19 residues. The data were obtained in a study of CD8 T cells in ankylosing spondylitis. Whole-study findings and limits: Disease-linked clones reportedly concentrated significantly in matched ankylosing spondylitis synovial fluid.

Quantitative 5'-RACE was performed with molecular barcodes, and it yielded the TCR beta libraries. TCRdb reprocessed the 5' RACE reads via MiXCR and lists one record per CDR3 protein. Among about 340,000 distinct CDR3 sequences listed, roughly 14% were seen once. The source material was blood, either unsorted or a sorted T cell fraction (not recorded which). The sequence was collected from a male donor with ankylosing spondylitis or in good health (not recorded which). The chain has TRBV12-3 or TRBV12-4 and TRBJ2-2, with a weak D call TRBD1 (6 bases). The CDR3 loop is CASSLKRVATSEGGGELFF. In nucleotides, the CDR3 is TGTGCCAGCAGTTTAAAAAGAGTCGCGACCTCAGAAGGGGGCGGGGAGCTGTTTTTT.